These 19 T cell receptor beta chains originate from one sample sequenced in a study of blood T cell repertoires in COVID-19. Clones were read by immunoSEQ multiplex PCR, and TCRdb kept only the in-frame ones, dropping some. The sample holds around 24,000 clones, around 91% seen once. Source material: peripheral blood. The receptors were sampled from a woman aged 55-70 years with active COVID-19.

This clone has more than one count but fewer than ten. The gene calls are TRBV7-8 and TRBJ2-7; 7 nucleotides match TRBD2. Germline values: CDR1 SGHVS, CDR2 FQNEAQ. This CDR3 spans 15 amino acids. With V trimmed by 1 base and J by 2 bases, 5 bases remained unmatched. This CDR3 reads CASSLGGGYAYEQYF. The CDR3 DNA reads TGTGCCAGCAGCTTAGGGGGGGGGTACGCCTACGAGCAGTACTTC.

This chain connects TRBV5-1 to TRBJ1-5, with D possibly being TRBD1 (5 bases). CDR3 size: 14 residues. CDR1 and CDR2 (germline): SGHRS, YFSETQ. Between the trimmed V and J ends, which lost 0 bases and 3 bases, there was a span of 7 bases. Here the CDR3 reads CASSLETVNQPQHF. The CDR3, as DNA: TGCGCCAGCAGCTTGGAGACAGTCAATCAGCCCCAGCATTTT.

This chain links TRBV5-6 with TRBJ2-7; no clear D. The germline CDR1 and CDR2 sequences are SGHDT and YYEEEE. Trimming pared 4 bases from V and 7 bases from J, leaving 18 bases between. The CDR3 is 14 amino acids. Here the CDR3 reads CASSAAPNSREQYF. The CDR3 region has the DNA TGTGCCAGCAGCGCGGCCCCCAACTCCCGAGAGCAGTACTTC.

The chain links TRBV30 to TRBJ2-3, with 16 nucleotides matching TRBD2. The CDR3 has 16 amino acids. CDR1 and CDR2 (germline): GTSNPN, SVGIG (reference sequence). Germline trimming cut 3 bases from V and 6 bases from J; bases unmatched to any gene: 6. The DNA for the CDR3 is TGTGCCTGGAGCACGGGACTAGCGGGAGGGGGGGATACGCAGTATTTT. Amino acids: CAWSTGLAGGGDTQYF.

This sequence joins TRBV10-2 and TRBJ2-7, with 10 bases identical to TRBD1. The CDR3 spans 15 residues. The germline gives CDR1 WSHSY, CDR2 SAAADI. V lost 5 bases, J lost 3 bases, and 7 bases stayed unmatched. The CDR3 coding sequence is TGCGCCAGCAGTTCCCCTGGGACAGGGGTCTACGAGCAGTACTTC. Encoded protein: CASSSPGTGVYEQYF.

The rearrangement links TRBV30 to TRBJ2-3, with TRBD1 as a possible D gene (7 bases). This CDR3 has 14 residues. Trimming stripped 4 bases from V and 6 bases from J, with 17 bases between. The V gene's germline CDR1 is GTSNPN and CDR2 SVGIG (reference sequence). CDR3 residues: CAWNRGTVFDTQYF. The CDR3 DNA reads as TGTGCCTGGAATCGGGGGACAGTTTTCGATACGCAGTATTTT.

This chain uses TRBV3-1 (or the pseudogene TRBV3-2) with TRBJ2-4, with a tentative D call TRBD1 (6 bases). The germline gives CDR1 LGHDT, CDR2 YNNKEL (reference sequence). The V end was cut by 3 bases, the J end by 1 base, with 7 bases between. The CDR3 is 14 residues long. The CDR3 is CASSQGAAKNIQYF. The CDR3 coding sequence is TGTGCCAGCAGCCAGGGGGCGGCCAAAAACATTCAGTACTTC.

The V call is TRBV28, the J call TRBJ1-5; D ambiguous. Per germline, CDR1 MDHEN and CDR2 SYDVKM. The germline V and J ends were trimmed by 2 bases and 4 bases, with 6 bases remaining between them. CDR3 length: 13 residues. CDR3 protein: CASSLPGNQPQHF. CDR3 nucleotides: TGTGCCAGCAGTTTACCAGGAAATCAGCCCCAGCATTTT. The full variable domain, completed using reference TRBV28 and TRBJ1-5, is DVKVTQSSRYLVKRTGEKVFLECVQDMDHENMFWYRQDPGLGLRLIYFSYDVKMKEKGDIPEGYSVSREKKERFSLILESASTNQTSMYLCASSLPGNQPQHFGDGTRLSIL.

This clone appeared once. The J gene is TRBJ2-3, the V gene TRBV3-1 (or the pseudogene TRBV3-2); 8 positions match TRBD2. The germline V gene encodes CDR1 LGHDT and CDR2 YNNKEL (reference sequence). The CDR3 length is 17 residues. V shed 3 bases, J shed 0 bases, and the junction held 8 bases outside the gene matches. The CDR3 DNA is TGTGCCAGCAGCCAGCTAGCGGGTTTCTACAGCACAGATACGCAGTATTTT. Amino acid sequence: CASSQLAGFYSTDTQYF.

The chain employs TRBV11-2 and TRBJ2-2, with D perhaps TRBD1 (6 bases). Germline CDR1 and CDR2: SGHAT and FQNNGV. The CDR3 is 14 residues long. Trimming took 6 bases from V and 2 from J, leaving 10 bases between them. Here the CDR3 reads CASSQGTNTGELFF. CDR3 bases: TGTGCCAGCAGTCAGGGGACAAACACCGGGGAGCTGTTTTTT.

This rearrangement joins TRBV3-1 (or the pseudogene TRBV3-2) to TRBJ2-1, with 7 bases fitting TRBD2. CDR1 LGHDT and CDR2 YNNKEL come from the germline V gene (reference sequence). This CDR3 spans 19 amino acids. With 4 bases clipped from V and 0 bases from J, the junction kept 15 bases outside the gene matches. The CDR3 loop reads CASSRILSGGSGSYNEQFF. CDR3 nucleotides: TGTGCCAGCAGCCGAATCCTAAGTGGCGGGAGCGGCTCCTACAATGAGCAGTTCTTC.

The chain is built from TRBV18 and TRBJ2-2; D perhaps matches TRBD2 (6 bases). Germline CDR1 is KGHSH and CDR2 is LQKENI. Trimming cost V 2 bases and J 7 bases, with 17 bases left between them. CDR3 length: 16 amino acids. The CDR3 protein is CASSPWGTGTGGELFF. The CDR3, as DNA: TGTGCCAGCTCACCATGGGGGACTGGCACGGGCGGGGAGCTGTTTTTT. Complete variable domain (other parts from reference TRBV18 and TRBJ2-2): NAGVMQNPRHLVRRRGQEARLRCSPMKGHSHVYWYRQLPEEGLKFMVYLQKENIIDESGMPKERFSAEFPKEGPSILRIQQVVRGDSAAYFCASSPWGTGTGGELFFGEGSRLTVL.

The chain uses TRBV6-5 and TRBJ2-7, with 7 bases fitting TRBD2. The CDR3 is made up of 13 amino acids. The ends lost 2 bases at V and 5 bases at J; junction bases unmatched: 3. Per germline, CDR1 MNHEY and CDR2 SVGAGI. CDR3 loop: CASSYGGGDEQYF. The CDR3 nucleotides are TGTGCCAGCAGTTACGGGGGGGGAGACGAGCAGTACTTC.

This CDR3 is CASSHPTGREQYF. For the CDR3, the DNA is TGCGCCAGCAGCCACCCGACAGGCCGCGAGCAGTACTTC. The genes are TRBV4-1 and TRBJ2-7, with D perhaps matching TRBD1 (6 bases). V was cut by 3 bases and J by 6 bases, with 12 bases left in between. There are 13 residues in the CDR3. Looked up from germline, CDR1 is MGHRA and CDR2 is YSYEKL.

The chain couples TRBV5-1 to TRBJ1-1; TRBD1 agrees at 8 bases. CDR1 SGHRS and CDR2 YFSETQ come from the germline V gene. Trimming cost V 4 bases and J 5 bases; bases outside gene matches: 7. The CDR3 runs 14 residues. CDR3 in DNA: TGCGCCAGCAGCCGATCCGGACAGGGAACTGAAGCTTTCTTT. Protein product: CASSRSGQGTEAFF.

The chain uses TRBV9 and TRBJ2-2; a possible D gene is TRBD1 (6 bases). Trimming stripped 0 bases from V and 1 base from J, with 10 bases between. Germline CDR1 is SGDLS and CDR2 is YYNGEE. This CDR3 spans 16 amino acids. The CDR3: CASSVGRRGNTGELFF. CDR3 nucleotides: TGTGCCAGCAGCGTAGGCCGCAGGGGGAACACCGGGGAGCTGTTTTTT.

The chain carries TRBV18 and TRBJ2-7; TRBD1 matches 9 bases. V gave up 6 bases and J gave up 12 bases; unmatched junction bases: 24. Germline CDR1 KGHSH, CDR2 LQKENI. The length of the CDR3 is 17 residues. CDR3 in amino acids: CASSPLPPGQGQFDPYF. CDR3 DNA sequence: TGTGCCAGCTCGCCCCTGCCGCCGGGACAGGGTCAGTTCGACCCGTACTTC.

This sequence joins TRBV24-1 and TRBJ2-3; 9 bases align to TRBD2. The CDR3 contains 15 residues. The germline gives CDR1 KGHDR, CDR2 SFDVKD. The V segment lost 6 bases and the J segment 2 bases; nucleotides outside the gene matches: 5. Here the CDR3 reads CATSWTSEDTDTQYF. For the CDR3, the DNA is TGTGCCACCAGTTGGACTAGCGAAGACACAGATACGCAGTATTTT.

The V and J genes are TRBV6-2 or TRBV6-3 and TRBJ1-5; D perhaps matches TRBD1 (5 bases). V was clipped by 6 bases and J by 4 bases, with 13 bases between them. The germline CDR1 and CDR2 sequences are MNHEY and SVGEGT. The CDR3 length is 14 residues. CDR3 nucleotides: TGTGCCAGCAGCCTTGACAGCGGGAATCAGCCCCAGCATTTT. Protein: CASSLDSGNQPQHF.